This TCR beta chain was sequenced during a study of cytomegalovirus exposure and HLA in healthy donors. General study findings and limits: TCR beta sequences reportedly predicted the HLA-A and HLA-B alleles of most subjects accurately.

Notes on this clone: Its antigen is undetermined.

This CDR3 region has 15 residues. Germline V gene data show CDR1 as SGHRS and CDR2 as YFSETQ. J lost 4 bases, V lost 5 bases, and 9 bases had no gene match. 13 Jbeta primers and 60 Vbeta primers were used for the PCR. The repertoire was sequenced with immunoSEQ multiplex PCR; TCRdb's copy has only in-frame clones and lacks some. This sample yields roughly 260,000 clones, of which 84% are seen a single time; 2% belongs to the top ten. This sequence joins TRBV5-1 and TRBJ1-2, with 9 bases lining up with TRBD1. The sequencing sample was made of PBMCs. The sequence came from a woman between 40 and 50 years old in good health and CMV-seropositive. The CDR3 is CASRFSQGASYGYTF. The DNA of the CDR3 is TGCGCCAGCAGATTTTCACAGGGGGCTAGCTATGGCTACACCTTC.